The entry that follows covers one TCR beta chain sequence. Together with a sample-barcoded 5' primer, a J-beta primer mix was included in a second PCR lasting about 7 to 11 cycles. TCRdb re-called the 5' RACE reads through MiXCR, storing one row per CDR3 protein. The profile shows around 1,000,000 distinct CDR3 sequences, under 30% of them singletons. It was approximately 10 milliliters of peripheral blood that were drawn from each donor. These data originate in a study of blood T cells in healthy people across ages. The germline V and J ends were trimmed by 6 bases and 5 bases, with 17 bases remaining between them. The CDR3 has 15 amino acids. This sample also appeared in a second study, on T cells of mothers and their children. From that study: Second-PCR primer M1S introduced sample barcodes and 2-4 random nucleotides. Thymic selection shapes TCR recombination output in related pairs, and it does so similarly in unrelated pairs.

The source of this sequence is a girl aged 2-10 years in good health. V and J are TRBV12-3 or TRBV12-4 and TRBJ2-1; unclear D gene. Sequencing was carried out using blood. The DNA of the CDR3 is TGTGCCAGCAGACTATCACCGGGCCCTAACAATGAGCAGTTCTTC. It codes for CASRLSPGPNNEQFF.